The present T cell receptor (beta chain) was sequenced within a study of beta chain features in type 1 diabetes (dated by TCRdb to 2017 to 2018). In terms of the full investigation: Mean age, gender distribution, total cell number and subset yield were not different between patients and healthy donors. A total of over 95,000,000 sorted cells were examined across all samples, and RNA yield correlated strongly with the number of cells per subset. In the study, recently diagnosed type 1 diabetes patients and matched healthy donors were compared on the TCRB repertoires of their sorted circulating CD4+ T cell subsets. Naive and central memory subsets were obtained from all 30 or so donors, but regulatory and stem cell-like memory subsets were isolated from only 8 patients and roughly 8 healthy donors.

A single peripheral blood draw of around 120 mL on average was collected from each donor into heparinised tubes. Using a panel that included CD45RO, CCR7, CD25, CD127, CD95 and CD27, naive, central memory, regulatory and stem cell-like memory CD4+ T cells were sorted on a BD FACSAria II. Every sorted population had a purity above 95%. Right away, PBMCs were isolated by Lymphoprep density gradient centrifugation and were stained directly, with no culture step. So that batch effects would be minimized, each experiment stained and sorted samples in pairs, pairing one healthy donor with one patient. The study at large found these results: Only small numbers of individuals were included in the HLA sub-analyses, which left unresolved whether HLA type had any influence on TCRB rearrangement. At VDJ recombination sites, patients with type 1 diabetes made fewer insertions and deleted more nucleotides, a pattern implying thymic rearrangement abnormalities. PCR may preferentially amplify shorter templates, but because patient and control samples were amplified and corrected together, any resulting skew would affect both groups equally. A moderate but significant shortening of TCRB CDR3 length was observed in type 1 diabetes patients in all four CD4+ subsets. Because cDNA was sequenced instead of genomic DNA, activated cells with high expression could be over-represented, although the groups did not differ in activation or CD3 levels. Naive, central memory and regulatory TCRB repertoires appeared more similar among patients than among healthy donors.

The entire amount of isolated RNA was reverse transcribed using the High Capacity cDNA Reverse Transcription Kit, so the sequenced TCRB transcripts were expressed ones. Naive, central memory and regulatory T cell samples underwent deep immunoSEQ sequencing, averaging around 3.9 million total reads per sample. Sorted cells were lysed in RLT buffer and RNA was extracted with DNase-treated RNeasy Micro or Mini kits, depending on cell number. To prevent cross-contamination, each cell subset was processed individually, whereas patient and healthy donor samples were processed jointly. Using the immunoSEQ multiplex PCR, TCRB sequences were amplified from cDNA into 87-bp fragments spanning the CDR3 region. Amplicons were sequenced on the Illumina HiSeq platform. Under the source paper's analysis protocol: PCR bias was computationally corrected using synthetic template baselines, reads within Hamming distance 2 were collapsed, and singletons that could not be merged were discarded. By aligning reads against IMGT, V, D and J genes, CDR3 length, and insertions or deletions at six rearrangement sites were assigned. Clonotype counts were normalized to sorted cell number within each subset before computing true diversity and Gini coefficients with the tcR R package. The overlap coefficient, calculated on TCRB nucleotide sequences, was used to quantify repertoire sharing. Here the immuneACCESS table is served through TCRdb, limited to in-frame sequences with V and J called. Missing clones are a known gap in these copies; in checked studies unresolved V genes cover under half, and the rest lacks a known reason. V, J and clone size derive from that table, while D and trimming were established from the DNA sequence. Counted in this sample were about 320,000 clones; 11% to 15% of them appeared once. 6.7% of the sample rests with the top ten.

Measured from the cysteine to the phenylalanine, the CDR3 is 13 residues long. Here the CDR3 DNA is all that survives: 39 bases in frame from base 1. According to the germline V gene, CDR1 reads SGHTA and CDR2 reads FQGTGA. Trimming at the junction amounts to 4 bases on V and 0 bases on J, and the germline ends lie 5 bases apart. This clone was counted only a few times. It has no known antigen specificity. No qualities accompany the bases; no much larger clone lies one base away. Source material: central memory CD4+ T cells from blood. This sequence originates from a man younger than 40 in good health. This chain is built from TRBV7-3 and TRBJ2-3; there is no confident call for the D gene. The CDR3 region: CASSSGSTDTQYF. DNA sequence: TGTGCCAGCAGCTCCGGTAGCACAGATACGCAGTATTTT.